This T cell receptor beta chain was obtained from a study of blood T cell repertoires in COVID-19. The CDR3 contains 15 residues. CDR1 SGHRS and CDR2 YFSETQ come from the germline V gene. The V segment lost 4 bases and the J segment 6 bases; nucleotides outside the gene matches: 11. The table came from immunoSEQ multiplex PCR; TCRdb's copy has only in-frame clones and leaves some out. The repertoire holds about 87,000 clones, with around four fifths as singletons. This clonotype was obtained from a woman in her fifties or sixties with acute or convalescent COVID-19. The specimen sequenced was peripheral blood. The chain employs TRBV5-1 and TRBJ1-1; the match to TRBD1 covers 8 bases. CDR3 in DNA: TGCGCCAGCAGCCCCACAGGGGGGGAGGGCGCTGAAGCTTTCTTT. It translates to CASSPTGGEGAEAFF.